Below, 18 T cell receptor beta chains from the same sample are listed, as sequenced in a study of blood T cell repertoires in COVID-19. Clones were sequenced by immunoSEQ multiplex PCR, and TCRdb holds only the in-frame ones, with some missing. This sample yields about 140,000 clones, of which about 80% are seen a single time; 3.5% belongs to the top ten. Sequencing was carried out using peripheral blood. The source of these receptors is a man in his sixties or seventies who had recovered from COVID-19.

The chain employs TRBV11-2 and TRBJ2-3; TRBD2 agrees at 11 bases. CDR3 length: 16 residues. After removal of 5 bases from V and 5 bases from J, the junction contained 9 bases not matched to a gene. Germline V gene data show CDR1 as SGHAT and CDR2 as FQNNGV. This CDR3 reads CASSRRLAGRVDTQYF. CDR3 DNA sequence: TGTGCCAGCAGCCGCCGACTAGCGGGAAGAGTAGATACGCAGTATTTT.

This chain connects TRBV5-1 to TRBJ1-4; D perhaps matches TRBD1 (5 bases). CDR3 length: 16 residues. V was cut by 4 bases and J by 8 bases, with 21 bases left in between. Per germline, CDR1 SGHRS and CDR2 YFSETQ. DNA for the CDR3: TGCGCCAGCAGCGCGGGGTCGTTGGGACCGCCAGAAAAACTGTTTTTT. Protein: CASSAGSLGPPEKLFF.

This chain joins TRBV7-9 and TRBJ2-6, with TRBD2 identical over 8 bases. The CDR3 sequence is 19 residues long. V was clipped by 5 bases and J by 1 base; unmatched bases: 13. Germline V CDR1 and CDR2: SEHNR, FQNEAQ (reference sequence). The CDR3 sequence is CASSPTGGEGFSGANVLTF. CDR3 DNA: TGTGCCAGCAGCCCCACCGGGGGGGAGGGCTTTTCTGGGGCCAACGTCCTGACTTTC.

The V and J genes are TRBV27 and TRBJ2-1, with 10 bases matching TRBD1. V trimming: 5 bases; J trimming: 0 bases; junction bases outside the gene matches: 7. Looked up from germline, CDR1 is MNHEY and CDR2 is SMNVEV (reference sequence). The CDR3 length is 17 residues. CDR3 in DNA: TGTGCCAGCAGTAGGACAGGGGGTCTCGGCTCCTACAATGAGCAGTTCTTC. It is translated as CASSRTGGLGSYNEQFF.

The chain employs TRBV18 and TRBJ2-2; 8 bases match TRBD1. Germline V gives CDR1 KGHSH, CDR2 LQKENI. CDR3 length equals 17 residues. The J segment lost 0 bases and the V segment lost 6 bases, leaving 9 bases of the junction unmatched. CDR3 region: CASSLRQGITNTGELFF. For the CDR3, the DNA is TGTGCCAGCTCGCTACGACAGGGGATCACGAACACCGGGGAGCTGTTTTTT.

J is TRBJ2-1 and V is TRBV7-2; D gene ambiguous. V was clipped by 3 bases and J by 3 bases, with 6 bases between them. The CDR3 is 13 residues long. Germline V gene sequence: CDR1 SGHTA, CDR2 FQGNSA. CDR3 sequence (DNA): TGTGCCAGCAGCTTGCCTATCTACAATGAGCAGTTCTTC. This gives the protein CASSLPIYNEQFF.

This clone came up once. The chain is built from TRBV4-3 and TRBJ2-3; weak D call: TRBD2 (6 bases). Germline CDR1 LGHNA, CDR2 YSLEER. There are 17 residues in the CDR3. V was pared by 1 base and J by 4 bases, with 18 bases between. The CDR3 DNA is TGCGCCAGCAGCCAAGTGGTCGGGAGTGACTACTCAGATACGCAGTATTTT. It encodes CASSQVVGSDYSDTQYF.

The chain joins TRBV11-3 to TRBJ2-5; 16 nucleotides line up with TRBD2. Germline V gene sequence: CDR1 SGHNT, CDR2 YENEEA. The ends lost 5 bases at V and 5 bases at J; junction bases unmatched: 2. This CDR3 is 15 amino acids long. The CDR3 DNA reads as TGTGCCAGCAGCCCGGGACTAGCGGGAGGGGAGACCCAGTACTTC. This codes for CASSPGLAGGETQYF.

The V and J genes are TRBV15 and TRBJ2-2; TRBD2 aligns across 7 bases. The germline V gene encodes CDR1 LNHNV and CDR2 YYDKDF (reference sequence). This CDR3 comprises 15 residues. V shed 5 bases and J 4 bases; nucleotides not matched to a gene: 7. In DNA form, the CDR3 reads TGTGCCACCAGCCCACGGGGGGATCCCACCGGGGAGCTGTTTTTT. Translation: CATSPRGDPTGELFF.

The chain uses TRBV5-1 and TRBJ2-7; 7 positions agree with TRBD2. The CDR3 is 16 residues long. V lost 0 bases, J lost 3 bases, and 9 bases stayed unmatched. Germline V gene data show CDR1 as SGHRS and CDR2 as YFSETQ. The CDR3 spells CASSLAPSGLFYEQYF. CDR3 in DNA: TGCGCCAGCAGCTTGGCGCCTAGCGGACTGTTCTACGAGCAGTACTTC.

This chain uses TRBV11-3 with TRBJ2-1, with TRBD1 matching 8 bases. Germline lookup yields CDR1 SGHNT and CDR2 YENEEA. With 6 bases clipped from V and 5 bases from J, the junction kept 6 bases outside the gene matches. This CDR3 has 14 residues. The CDR3 sequence is CASSPRGRDNEQFF. CDR3 sequence (DNA): TGTGCCAGCAGTCCCAGGGGGCGCGACAATGAGCAGTTCTTC.

The chain carries TRBV18 and TRBJ1-2; possibly TRBD1 for D (5 bases). This CDR3 contains 16 residues. V gave up 2 bases and J gave up 4 bases, with 17 bases separating them. Germline assignment: CDR1 KGHSH and CDR2 LQKENI. CDR3 loop: CASSPYDQGPSYGYTF. DNA for the CDR3: TGTGCCAGCTCACCATATGACCAGGGCCCCTCCTATGGCTACACCTTC.

The chain links TRBV7-8 to TRBJ2-1; tentatively, D is TRBD1 (6 bases). The CDR3 is 14 amino acids. V was clipped by 5 bases and J by 8 bases, with 16 bases between them. Germline V CDR1 and CDR2: SGHVS, FQNEAQ. The CDR3: CASSQGMDPYEQFF. DNA of the CDR3: TGTGCCAGCAGCCAGGGGATGGATCCTTATGAGCAGTTCTTC. Full variable domain (outside the CDR3, taken from reference TRBV7-8 and TRBJ2-1): GAGVSQSPRYKVAKRGQDVALRCDPISGHVSLFWYQQALGQGPEFLTYFQNEAQLDKSGLPSDRFFAERPEGSVSTLKIQRTQQEDSAVYLCASSQGMDPYEQFFGPGTRLTVL.

The rearrangement links TRBV5-1 to TRBJ2-1; 7 nucleotides match TRBD2. Germline V gene sequence: CDR1 SGHRS, CDR2 YFSETQ. V shed 4 bases and J 12 bases; nucleotides not matched to a gene: 10. The CDR3 loop spans 13 amino acids. As DNA, the CDR3 is TGCGCCAGCAGCACGGGAGGTGGTCTGGGGCAGTTCTTC. Residues: CASSTGGGLGQFF.

The chain combines TRBV27 with TRBJ1-5; TRBD1 is a possible D gene (5 bases). This CDR3 is 14 amino acids long. V lost 3 bases and J 2 bases, leaving 8 bases between the germline ends. Germline CDR1 is MNHEY and CDR2 is SMNVEV (reference sequence). The CDR3 sequence is CASSFPGRNQPQHF. The DNA of the CDR3 is TGTGCCAGCAGTTTCCCAGGGCGCAATCAGCCCCAGCATTTT.

The rearrangement joins TRBV27 to TRBJ1-1, with D possibly matching TRBD1 (6 bases). The CDR3 runs to 14 residues. Germline V gives CDR1 MNHEY, CDR2 SMNVEV (reference sequence). The ends were cut back, 5 bases at V and 3 bases at J, with 13 bases in the middle. CDR3 sequence reads: CASSHRDKYTEAFF. The CDR3 DNA is TGTGCCAGCAGTCACCGGGACAAATACACTGAAGCTTTCTTT.

This sequence joins TRBV3-1 (or the pseudogene TRBV3-2) and TRBJ2-7, with 8 bases identical to TRBD2. The CDR3 length is 16 residues. V trimming: 6 bases; J trimming: 2 bases; junction bases outside the gene matches: 12. CDR1 LGHDT and CDR2 YNNKEL come from the germline V gene (reference sequence). The CDR3 nucleotides are TGTGCCAGCAGGTCCCGAGCGGGAGTTTCCCCCTACGAGCAGTACTTC. The encoded protein is CASRSRAGVSPYEQYF.

J is TRBJ1-3 and V is TRBV29-1; tentatively, D is TRBD1 (5 bases). CDR1 and CDR2 (germline): SQVTM, ANQGSEA. The CDR3 is made up of 14 amino acids. V dropped 4 bases and J dropped 0 bases, with 10 bases sitting between them. For the CDR3, the DNA is TGCAGCGTTGCGACAGCTAGCTCTGGAAACACCATATATTTT. Translating it yields CSVATASSGNTIYF.